A single sample gave rise to the 10 T cell receptor beta chains below, sequenced in a study of T-cell reconstitution after alpha-beta-depleted transplantation in children. Unique molecular identifiers were built into the TCRbeta library. TCRdb re-called the PCR reads with MiXCR, one entry per CDR3 protein. The sample contains about 300,000 distinct CDR3 sequences, around 10% of which appear only once. The sequences come from PBMCs, collected before TCRalphabeta/CD19-depleted stem cell transplant. The receptors come from a boy younger than two with acute myeloid leukemia, due to receive a stem cell transplant.

This clonotype was seen a few times. DNA of the CDR3: TGTGCCAGCAGCTCTAGTGGGCCAAATTCCTATGGCTACACCTTC. Translation gives CASSSSGPNSYGYTF. V gene TRBV7-6 combines with J gene TRBJ1-2; no clear D gene. Germline CDR1 is SGHVS and CDR2 is FNYEAQ. V lost 4 bases and J lost 4, with 16 bases in between. The CDR3 sequence is 15 residues long.

This clonotype came up many times. The chain is built from TRBV7-9 and TRBJ2-7; TRBD2 might be the D (5 bases). V lost 5 bases and J lost 4, with 9 bases in between. This CDR3 has 12 amino acids. In germline, CDR1 is SEHNR, CDR2 FQNEAQ (reference sequence). The CDR3 protein is CASSDGLYEQYF. The CDR3 nucleotides read TGTGCCAGCAGCGACGGACTTTACGAGCAGTACTTC.

This clonotype was counted ten times or more. V usage is TRBV29-1 and J usage is TRBJ2-3; TRBD1 aligns across 9 bases. With 4 bases clipped from V and 6 bases from J, the junction kept 2 bases outside the gene matches. Looked up from germline, CDR1 is SQVTM and CDR2 is ANQGSEA. CDR3 length equals 12 residues. The CDR3 DNA reads TGCAGCGTTGCACAGGGGGCGGATACGCAGTATTTT. Its protein product is CSVAQGADTQYF.

This clonotype was observed at least ten times. The chain is built from TRBV29-1 and TRBJ2-5; 10 positions agree with TRBD2. J lost 2 bases, V lost 5 bases, and 2 bases had no gene match. The CDR3 is made up of 13 amino acids. Germline values: CDR1 SQVTM, CDR2 ANQGSEA. CDR3 protein: CSVISGGQETQYF. In DNA, the CDR3 is TGCAGCGTTATTAGCGGGGGGCAAGAGACCCAGTACTTC.

This clonotype came up a few times. The genes are TRBV20-1 and TRBJ1-4, with TRBD1 matching over 7 bases. The CDR3 runs 14 residues. Looked up from germline, CDR1 is DFQATT and CDR2 is SNEGSKA (reference sequence). With 2 bases clipped from V and 1 base from J, the junction kept 1 base outside the gene matches. CDR3 loop: CSARYRGTNEKLFF. Written as DNA, the CDR3 is TGCAGTGCTAGATACAGGGGAACTAATGAAAAACTGTTTTTT.

The sample holds a few counts of this clonotype. One base away lies a much larger clone, so this may be a sequencing read error. The chain recombines TRBV5-1 with TRBJ2-3, with D tentatively TRBD2 (5 bases). Trimming pared 5 bases from V and 1 base from J, leaving 8 bases between. The germline V gene encodes CDR1 SGHRS and CDR2 YFSETQ. The CDR3 sequence is 13 residues long. The CDR3 is CASRFGGTDTQYF. CDR3 nucleotide sequence: TGCGCCAGCAGGTTCGGGGGCACAGATACGCAGTATTTT.

This clonotype was picked up many times. This chain joins TRBV6-1 and TRBJ2-4; D is possibly TRBD1 (7 bases). V was cut by 5 bases and J by 4 bases, with 24 bases left in between. CDR3 size: 18 residues. Germline V gene data show CDR1 as MNHNS and CDR2 as SASEGT. The CDR3 region has the DNA TGTGCCAGCAGTACCCTCCGGGGCTTACAGGGGAGGAAAAACATTCAGTACTTC. Translation gives CASSTLRGLQGRKNIQYF.

The chain uses TRBV3-1 and TRBJ2-2; 14 bases agree with TRBD2. In germline, CDR1 is LGHDT, CDR2 YNNKEL (reference sequence). V was pared by 10 bases and J by 1 base, with 11 bases of the junction left unmatched. The CDR3 sequence is 18 residues long. In DNA, the CDR3 is TGTGCCACCACCCCGCGACTAGCGGGAGGGGGGAACACCGGGGAGCTGTTTTTT. Its protein product is CATTPRLAGGGNTGELFF.

This chain joins TRBV13 and TRBJ2-3; maybe TRBD2 (5 bases). Per the germline V gene, CDR1 is PRHDT and CDR2 is FYEKMQ (reference sequence). V was cut by 1 base and J by 0 bases, with 17 bases left in between. There are 18 residues in the CDR3. CDR3 nucleotides: TGTGCCAGCAGCTTAGACGAATCTTGGGGAGATAGCACAGATACGCAGTATTTT. Residues: CASSLDESWGDSTDTQYF.

V and J are TRBV9 and TRBJ1-1; TRBD1 matches 8 bases. With V trimmed by 4 bases and J by 5 bases, 7 bases remained unmatched. Per the germline V gene, CDR1 is SGDLS and CDR2 is YYNGEE. This CDR3 comprises 14 residues. DNA for the CDR3: TGTGCCAGCAGCTCCCACAGGGGGGGTACTGAAGCTTTCTTT. The encoded protein is CASSSHRGGTEAFF.